This entry describes one T cell receptor (beta chain). This sample was taken from a study of blood T cell repertoires in COVID-19. Under the authors' procedure: Scientists estimated how many nucleated cells there were by amplifying reference gene primers. The assay was immunoSEQ multiplex PCR, and TCRdb's table has in-frame clones only and misses some. The V and J calls and the clone size are those of that table, but D and trimming were determined from the DNA. The repertoire holds some 44,000 clones, with over 75% as singletons. The sequencing sample was made of peripheral blood. The receptor's source is a woman in her sixties with acute or convalescent COVID-19.

Here the CDR3 reads CASSPGIEIHEQFF. The CDR3 DNA follows: TGTGCCAGCTCACCGGGCATTGAGATTCATGAGCAGTTCTTC. The chain carries TRBV18 and TRBJ2-1; D is unresolved. Germline V gene lookup returns CDR1 KGHSH and CDR2 LQKENI. V was cut by 3 bases and J by 8 bases, with 14 bases left in between. The CDR3 is 14 residues long.